This record covers a single T cell receptor (beta chain). Its antigen is not identified. Sequencing used immunoSEQ multiplex PCR; TCRdb keeps in-frame clones, though not all of them. The table has some 150,000 clones, more than 90% seen once; the top ten hold 5%. The CDR3 has 14 residues. Germline V gives CDR1 KGHDR, CDR2 SFDVKD. V lost 4 bases and J lost 6, with 15 bases in between. The data were obtained in a study of T cell responses to AZD1222 COVID-19 vaccine. Findings and caveats of the study: Per reports, nearly half of all spike-specific TCRs target regions that are unmutated in variants. Only a handful of AZD1222 recipients tested seropositive at baseline. Spike was spanned by vaccine-associated CD4 TCRs, with dominance at 160-218 and 743-854.

The receptor comes from an adult in good health. The specimen was peripheral blood, collected on day 0 of AZD1222 vaccination. The chain links TRBV24-1 to TRBJ2-7, with a weak D call TRBD2 (6 bases). CDR3 nucleotide sequence: TGTGCCACCAGTGAGGAGGGACCAGGGCGCGAGCAGTACTTC. This codes for CATSEEGPGREQYF.